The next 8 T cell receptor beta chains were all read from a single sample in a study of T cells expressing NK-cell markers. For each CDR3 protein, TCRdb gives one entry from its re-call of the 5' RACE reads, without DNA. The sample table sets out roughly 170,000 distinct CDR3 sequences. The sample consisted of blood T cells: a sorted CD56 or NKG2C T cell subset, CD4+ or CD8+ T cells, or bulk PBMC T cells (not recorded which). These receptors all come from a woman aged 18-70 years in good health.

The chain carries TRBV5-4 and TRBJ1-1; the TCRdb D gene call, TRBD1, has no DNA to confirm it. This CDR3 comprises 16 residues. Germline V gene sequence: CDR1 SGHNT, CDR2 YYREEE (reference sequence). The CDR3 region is CASSPGQPNSNTEAFF.

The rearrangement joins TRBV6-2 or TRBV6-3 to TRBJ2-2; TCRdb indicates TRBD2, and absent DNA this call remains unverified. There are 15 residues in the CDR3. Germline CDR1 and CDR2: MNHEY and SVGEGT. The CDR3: CASSYGGPYTGELFF.

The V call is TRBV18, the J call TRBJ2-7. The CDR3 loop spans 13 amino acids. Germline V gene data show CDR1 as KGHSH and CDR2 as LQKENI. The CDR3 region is CASSLASDYEQYF.

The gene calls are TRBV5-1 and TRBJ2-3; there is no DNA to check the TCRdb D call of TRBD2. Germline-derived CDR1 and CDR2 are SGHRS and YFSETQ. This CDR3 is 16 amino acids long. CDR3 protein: CASSTGGVVRTDTQYF.

The CDR3 spells CASSKGVVVSPLHF. The chain links TRBV9 to TRBJ1-6; without DNA, the TCRdb call of TRBD1 cannot be checked. This CDR3 is 14 amino acids long. Germline-derived CDR1 and CDR2 are SGDLS and YYNGEE.

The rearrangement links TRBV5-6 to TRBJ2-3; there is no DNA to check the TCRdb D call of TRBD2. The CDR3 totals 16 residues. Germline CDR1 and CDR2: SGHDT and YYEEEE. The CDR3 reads CASSLPGLISTDTQYF.

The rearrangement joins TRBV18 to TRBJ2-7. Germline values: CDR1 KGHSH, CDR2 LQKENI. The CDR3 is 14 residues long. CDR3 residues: CASSPLETPDEQYF.

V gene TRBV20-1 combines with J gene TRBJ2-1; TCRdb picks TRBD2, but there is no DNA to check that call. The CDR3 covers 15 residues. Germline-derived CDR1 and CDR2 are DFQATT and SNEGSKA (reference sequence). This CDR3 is CSAWGPSGSDNEQFF.